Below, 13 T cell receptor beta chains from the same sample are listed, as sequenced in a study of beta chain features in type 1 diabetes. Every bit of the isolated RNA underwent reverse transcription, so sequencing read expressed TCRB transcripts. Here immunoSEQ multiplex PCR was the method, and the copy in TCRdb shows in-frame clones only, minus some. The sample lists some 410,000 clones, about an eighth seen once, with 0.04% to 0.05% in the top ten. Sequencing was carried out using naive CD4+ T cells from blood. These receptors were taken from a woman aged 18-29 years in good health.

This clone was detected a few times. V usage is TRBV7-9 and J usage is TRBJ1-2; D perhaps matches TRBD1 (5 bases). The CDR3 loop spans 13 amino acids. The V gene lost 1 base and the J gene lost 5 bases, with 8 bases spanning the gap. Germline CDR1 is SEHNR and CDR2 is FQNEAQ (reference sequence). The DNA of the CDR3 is TGTGCCAGCAGCTTAGAGGGACTGTATGGCTACACCTTC. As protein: CASSLEGLYGYTF.

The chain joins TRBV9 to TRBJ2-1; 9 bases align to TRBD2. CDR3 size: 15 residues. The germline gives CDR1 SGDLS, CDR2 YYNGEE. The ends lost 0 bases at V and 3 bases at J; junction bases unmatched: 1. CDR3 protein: CASSVETSGYNEQFF. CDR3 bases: TGTGCCAGCAGCGTAGAGACTAGCGGCTACAATGAGCAGTTCTTC.

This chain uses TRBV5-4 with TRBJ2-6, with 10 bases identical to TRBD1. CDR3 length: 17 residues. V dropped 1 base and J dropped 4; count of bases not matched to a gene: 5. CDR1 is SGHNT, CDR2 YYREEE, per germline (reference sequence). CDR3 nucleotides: TGTGCCAGCAGCTTGTACCGGGACAGGGGCGGGGCCAACGTCCTGACTTTC. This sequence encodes CASSLYRDRGGANVLTF.

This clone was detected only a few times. The CDR3 DNA follows: TGTGCCATCAGTGAGTCGTCCTCGTCAATCAACATTCAGTACTTC. Residues: CAISESSSSINIQYF. The gene calls are TRBV10-3 and TRBJ2-4; D is undetermined. V was cut by 0 bases and J by 7 bases, with 13 bases left in between. CDR3 length: 15 residues. Germline-derived CDR1 and CDR2 are ENHRY and SYGVKD.

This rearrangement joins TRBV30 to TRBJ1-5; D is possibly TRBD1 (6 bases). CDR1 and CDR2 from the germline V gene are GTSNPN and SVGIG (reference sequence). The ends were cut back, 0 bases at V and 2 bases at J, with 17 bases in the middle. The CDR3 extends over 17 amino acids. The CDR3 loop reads CAWSVGGGLSGNQPQHF. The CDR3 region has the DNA TGTGCCTGGAGTGTAGGAGGGGGGCTGTCGGGCAATCAGCCCCAGCATTTT.

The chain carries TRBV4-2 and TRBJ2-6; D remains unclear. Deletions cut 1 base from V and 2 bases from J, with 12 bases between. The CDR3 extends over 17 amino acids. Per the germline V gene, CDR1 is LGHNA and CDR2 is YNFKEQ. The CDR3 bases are TGTGCCAGCAGCCAAGTCGCGCAGCCCCCTGGGGCCAACGTCCTGACTTTC. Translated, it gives CASSQVAQPPGANVLTF.

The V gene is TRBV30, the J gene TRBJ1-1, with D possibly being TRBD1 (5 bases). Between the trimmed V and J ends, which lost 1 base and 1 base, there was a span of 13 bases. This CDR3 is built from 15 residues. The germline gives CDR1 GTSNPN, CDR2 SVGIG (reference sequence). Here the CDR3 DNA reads TGTGCCTGGAGTGCCAACAGGAAGGGGAACACTGAAGCTTTCTTT. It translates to CAWSANRKGNTEAFF.

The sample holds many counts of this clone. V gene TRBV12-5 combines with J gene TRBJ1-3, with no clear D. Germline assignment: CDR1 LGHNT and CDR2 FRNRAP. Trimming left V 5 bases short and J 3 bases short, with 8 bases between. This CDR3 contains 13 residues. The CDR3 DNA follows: TGTGCTAGTGGTCAATCGGGTGGAAACACCATATATTTT. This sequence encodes CASGQSGGNTIYF. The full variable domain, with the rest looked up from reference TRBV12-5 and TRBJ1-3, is DARVTQTPRHKVTEMGQEVTMRCQPILGHNTVFWYRQTMMQGLELLAYFRNRAPLDDSGMPKDRFSAEMPDATLATLKIQPSEPRDSAVYFCASGQSGGNTIYFGEGSWLTVV.

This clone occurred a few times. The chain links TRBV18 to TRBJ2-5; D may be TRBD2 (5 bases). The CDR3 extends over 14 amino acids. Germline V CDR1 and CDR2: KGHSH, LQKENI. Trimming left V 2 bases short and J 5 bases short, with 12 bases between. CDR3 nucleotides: TGTGCCAGCTCACCAATCGTGAGGGAGGAGACCCAGTACTTC. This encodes CASSPIVREETQYF.

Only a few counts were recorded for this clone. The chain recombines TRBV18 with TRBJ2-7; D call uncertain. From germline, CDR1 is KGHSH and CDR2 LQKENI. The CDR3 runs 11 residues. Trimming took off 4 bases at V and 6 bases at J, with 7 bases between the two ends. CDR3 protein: CASSRVAEQYF. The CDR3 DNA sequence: TGTGCCAGCTCACGGGTCGCCGAGCAGTACTTC. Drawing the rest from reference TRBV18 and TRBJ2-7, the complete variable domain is NAGVMQNPRHLVRRRGQEARLRCSPMKGHSHVYWYRQLPEEGLKFMVYLQKENIIDESGMPKERFSAEFPKEGPSILRIQQVVRGDSAAYFCASSRVAEQYFGPGTRLTVT.

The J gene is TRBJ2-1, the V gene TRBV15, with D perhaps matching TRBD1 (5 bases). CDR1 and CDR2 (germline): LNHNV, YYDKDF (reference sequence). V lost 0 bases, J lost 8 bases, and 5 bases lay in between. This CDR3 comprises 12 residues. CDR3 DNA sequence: TGTGCCACCAGCAGAGACAGGGATGAGCAGTTCTTC. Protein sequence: CATSRDRDEQFF.

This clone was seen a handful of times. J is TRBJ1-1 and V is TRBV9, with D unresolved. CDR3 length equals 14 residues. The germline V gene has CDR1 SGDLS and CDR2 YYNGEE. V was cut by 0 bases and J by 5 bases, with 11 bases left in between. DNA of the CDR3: TGTGCCAGCAGCGTAGATTTCCGGGAAACTGAAGCTTTCTTT. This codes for CASSVDFRETEAFF.

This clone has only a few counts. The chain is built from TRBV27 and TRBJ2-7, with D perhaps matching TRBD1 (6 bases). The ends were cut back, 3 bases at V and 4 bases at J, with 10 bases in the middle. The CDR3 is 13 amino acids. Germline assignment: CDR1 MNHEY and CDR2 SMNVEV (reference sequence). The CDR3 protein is CASSFRDKYEQYV. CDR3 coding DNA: TGTGCCAGCAGTTTCCGGGACAAGTACGAGCAGTACGTC.